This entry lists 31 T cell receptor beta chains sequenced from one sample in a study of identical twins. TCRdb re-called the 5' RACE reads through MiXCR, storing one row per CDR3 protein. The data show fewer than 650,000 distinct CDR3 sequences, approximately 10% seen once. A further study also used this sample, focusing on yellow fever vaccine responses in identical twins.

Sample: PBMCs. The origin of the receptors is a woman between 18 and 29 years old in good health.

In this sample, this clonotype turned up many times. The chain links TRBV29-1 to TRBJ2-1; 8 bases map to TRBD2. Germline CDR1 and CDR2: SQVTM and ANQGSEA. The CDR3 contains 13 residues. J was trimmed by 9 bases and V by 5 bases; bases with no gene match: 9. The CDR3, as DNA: TGCAGCGTTAAGGCGGGAGGACTTGGTGAGCAGTTCTTC. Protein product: CSVKAGGLGEQFF.

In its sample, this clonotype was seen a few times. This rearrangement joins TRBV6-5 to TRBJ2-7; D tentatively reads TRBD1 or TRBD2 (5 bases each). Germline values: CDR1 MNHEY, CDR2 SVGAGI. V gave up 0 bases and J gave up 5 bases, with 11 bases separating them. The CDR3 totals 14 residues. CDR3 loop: CASSYSGWGHEQYF. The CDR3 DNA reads TGTGCCAGCAGTTACTCGGGGTGGGGACACGAGCAGTACTTC.

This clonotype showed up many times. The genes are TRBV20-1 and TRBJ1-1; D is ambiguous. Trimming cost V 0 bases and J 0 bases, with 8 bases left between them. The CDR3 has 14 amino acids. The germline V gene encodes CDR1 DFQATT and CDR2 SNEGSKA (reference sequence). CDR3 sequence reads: CSARDEGMNTEAFF. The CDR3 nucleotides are TGCAGTGCTAGAGACGAGGGCATGAACACTGAAGCTTTCTTT.

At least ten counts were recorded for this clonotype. This CDR3 is CASSLSRTHYTEAFF. The CDR3 nucleotides are TGTGCCAGCAGTTTATCCCGCACTCACTACACTGAAGCTTTCTTT. V and J are TRBV27 and TRBJ1-1; D is uncertain. Trimming pared 0 bases from V and 3 bases from J, leaving 11 bases between. The CDR3 runs 15 residues. Per germline, CDR1 MNHEY and CDR2 SMNVEV (reference sequence).

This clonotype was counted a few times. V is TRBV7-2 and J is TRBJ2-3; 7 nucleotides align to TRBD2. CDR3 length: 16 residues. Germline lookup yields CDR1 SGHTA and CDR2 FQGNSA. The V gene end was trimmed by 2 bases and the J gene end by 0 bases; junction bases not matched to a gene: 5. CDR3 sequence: CASSLWGGGSTDTQYF. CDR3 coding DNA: TGTGCCAGCAGCTTATGGGGCGGGGGTAGCACAGATACGCAGTATTTT.

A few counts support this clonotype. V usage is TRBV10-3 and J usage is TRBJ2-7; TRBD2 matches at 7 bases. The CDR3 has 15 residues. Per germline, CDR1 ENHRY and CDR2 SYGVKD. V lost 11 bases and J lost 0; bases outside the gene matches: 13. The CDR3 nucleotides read TGTGCCTCCTGGAGCGGGACGGACCTCTCCTACGAGCAGTACTTC. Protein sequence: CASWSGTDLSYEQYF.

The CDR3 DNA reads TGTGCCAGCATGAGAACTAGCGGGAAATACGAGCAGTACTTC. Protein: CASMRTSGKYEQYF. J is TRBJ2-7 and V is TRBV6-2 or TRBV6-3, with 10 positions matching TRBD2. The germline CDR1 and CDR2 sequences are MNHEY and SVGEGT. Trimming at V came to 7 bases and at J to 4 bases, leaving 7 bases not matched to a gene. The CDR3 contains 14 residues.

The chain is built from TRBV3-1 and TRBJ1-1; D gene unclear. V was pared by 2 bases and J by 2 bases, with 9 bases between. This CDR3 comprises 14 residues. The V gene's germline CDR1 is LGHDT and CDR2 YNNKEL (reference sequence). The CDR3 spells CASSQLTLNTEAFF. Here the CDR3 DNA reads TGTGCCAGCAGCCAATTAACGCTTAACACTGAAGCTTTCTTT.

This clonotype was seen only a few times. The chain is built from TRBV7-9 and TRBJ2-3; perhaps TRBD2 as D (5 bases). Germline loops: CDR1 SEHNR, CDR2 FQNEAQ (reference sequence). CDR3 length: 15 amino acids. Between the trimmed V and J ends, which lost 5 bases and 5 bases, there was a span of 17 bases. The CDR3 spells CASSLLPQAGDTQYF. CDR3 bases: TGTGCCAGCAGCCTTTTGCCTCAGGCGGGAGATACGCAGTATTTT.

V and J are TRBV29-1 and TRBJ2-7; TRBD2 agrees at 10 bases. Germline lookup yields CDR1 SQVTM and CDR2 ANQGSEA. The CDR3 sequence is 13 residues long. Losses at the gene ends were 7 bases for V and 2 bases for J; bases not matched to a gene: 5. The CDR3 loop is CSAGTSDAYEQYF. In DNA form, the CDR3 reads TGCAGCGCGGGGACTAGCGATGCCTACGAGCAGTACTTC.

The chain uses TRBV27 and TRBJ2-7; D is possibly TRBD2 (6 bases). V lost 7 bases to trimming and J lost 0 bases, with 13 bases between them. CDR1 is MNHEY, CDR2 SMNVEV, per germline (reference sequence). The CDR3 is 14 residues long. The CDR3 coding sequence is TGTGCCAGCAAGAGGGCTAGCGACTCCTACGAGCAGTACTTC. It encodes CASKRASDSYEQYF.

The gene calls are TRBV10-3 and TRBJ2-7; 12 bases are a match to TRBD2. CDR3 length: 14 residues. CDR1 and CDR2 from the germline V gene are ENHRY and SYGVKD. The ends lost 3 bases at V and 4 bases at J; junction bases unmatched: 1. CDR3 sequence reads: CAISDTSGGYEQYF. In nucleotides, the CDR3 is TGTGCCATCAGTGACACTAGCGGGGGGTACGAGCAGTACTTC.

The CDR3 region has the DNA TGTGCCAGCAGTAAAGGAGCCCCCGGGGAGACCCAGTACTTC. Translation: CASSKGAPGETQYF. V gene TRBV12-3 or TRBV12-4 combines with J gene TRBJ2-5; unclear D gene. Trimming stripped 5 bases from V and 5 bases from J, with 15 bases between. The CDR3 consists of 14 residues.

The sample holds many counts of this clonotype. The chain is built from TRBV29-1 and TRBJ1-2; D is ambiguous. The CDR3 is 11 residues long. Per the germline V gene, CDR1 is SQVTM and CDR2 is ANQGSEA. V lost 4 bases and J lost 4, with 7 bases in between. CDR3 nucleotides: TGCAGCGTTGCGGGGTCCTATGGCTACACCTTC. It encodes CSVAGSYGYTF.

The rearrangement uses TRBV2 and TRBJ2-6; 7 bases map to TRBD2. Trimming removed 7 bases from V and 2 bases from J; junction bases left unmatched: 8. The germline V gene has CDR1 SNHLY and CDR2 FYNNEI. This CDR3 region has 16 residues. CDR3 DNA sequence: TGTGCCAGCATCGTTCGGGGGGTCGCTGGGGCCAACGTCCTGACTTTC. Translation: CASIVRGVAGANVLTF.

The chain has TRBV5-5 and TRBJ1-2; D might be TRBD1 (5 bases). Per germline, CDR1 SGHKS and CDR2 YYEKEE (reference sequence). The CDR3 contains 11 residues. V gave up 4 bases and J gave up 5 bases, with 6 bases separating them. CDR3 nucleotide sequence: TGTGCCAGCAGCCAGGGATATGGCTACACCTTC. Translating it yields CASSQGYGYTF.

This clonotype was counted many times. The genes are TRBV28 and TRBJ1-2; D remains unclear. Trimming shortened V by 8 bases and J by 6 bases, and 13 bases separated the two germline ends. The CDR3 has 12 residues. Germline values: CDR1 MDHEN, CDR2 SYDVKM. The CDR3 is CASRVGGNGYTF. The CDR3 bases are TGTGCCAGCCGAGTTGGAGGCAATGGCTACACCTTC.

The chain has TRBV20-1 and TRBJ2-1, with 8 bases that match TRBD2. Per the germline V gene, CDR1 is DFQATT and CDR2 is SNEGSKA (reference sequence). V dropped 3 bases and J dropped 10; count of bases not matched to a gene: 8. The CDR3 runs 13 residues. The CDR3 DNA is TGCAGTGCTAGGGCCCCGGGAGGGCGGGAGCAGTTCTTC. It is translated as CSARAPGGREQFF.

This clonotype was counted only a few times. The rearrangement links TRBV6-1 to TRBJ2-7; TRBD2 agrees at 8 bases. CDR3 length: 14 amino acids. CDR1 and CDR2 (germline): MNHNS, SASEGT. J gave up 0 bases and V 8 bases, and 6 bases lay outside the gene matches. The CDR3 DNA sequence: TGTGCCAGCGGGCTAGCGGGCACCTCCTACGAGCAGTACTTC. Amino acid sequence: CASGLAGTSYEQYF.

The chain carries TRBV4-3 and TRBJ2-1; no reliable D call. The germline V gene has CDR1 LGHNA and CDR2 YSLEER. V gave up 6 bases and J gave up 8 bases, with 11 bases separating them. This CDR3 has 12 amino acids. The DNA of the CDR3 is TGCGCCAGCAGTATGCTTGCCGATGAGCAGTTCTTC. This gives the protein CASSMLADEQFF.

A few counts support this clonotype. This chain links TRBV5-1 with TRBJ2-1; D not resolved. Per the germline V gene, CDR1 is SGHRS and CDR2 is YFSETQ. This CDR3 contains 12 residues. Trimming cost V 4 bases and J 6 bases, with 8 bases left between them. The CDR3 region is CASSTRTNEQFF. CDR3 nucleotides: TGCGCCAGCAGCACCCGGACCAATGAGCAGTTCTTC.

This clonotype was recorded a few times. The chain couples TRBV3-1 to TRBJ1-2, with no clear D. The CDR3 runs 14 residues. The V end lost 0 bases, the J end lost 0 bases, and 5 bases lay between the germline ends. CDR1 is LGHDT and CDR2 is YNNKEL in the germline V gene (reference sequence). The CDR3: CASSQEGTNYGYTF. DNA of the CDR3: TGTGCCAGCAGCCAAGAGGGAACTAACTATGGCTACACCTTC.

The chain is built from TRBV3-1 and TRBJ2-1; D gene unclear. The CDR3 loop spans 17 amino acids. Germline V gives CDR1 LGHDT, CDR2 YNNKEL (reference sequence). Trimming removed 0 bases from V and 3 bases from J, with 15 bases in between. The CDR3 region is CASSQEVILANYNEQFF. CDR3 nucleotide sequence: TGTGCCAGCAGCCAAGAAGTTATCCTTGCCAACTACAATGAGCAGTTCTTC.

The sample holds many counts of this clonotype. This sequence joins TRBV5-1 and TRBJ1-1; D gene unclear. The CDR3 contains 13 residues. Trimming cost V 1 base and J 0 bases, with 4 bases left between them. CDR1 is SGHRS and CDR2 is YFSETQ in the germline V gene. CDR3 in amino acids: CASSLSMNTEAFF. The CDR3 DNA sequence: TGCGCCAGCAGCTTGTCTATGAACACTGAAGCTTTCTTT.

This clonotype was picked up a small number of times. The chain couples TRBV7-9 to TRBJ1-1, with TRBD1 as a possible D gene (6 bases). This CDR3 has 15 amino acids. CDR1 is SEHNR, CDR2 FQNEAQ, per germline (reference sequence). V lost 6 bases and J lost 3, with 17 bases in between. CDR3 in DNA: TGTGCCAGCAGGCTCACCCCCTCAGGGGACACTGAAGCTTTCTTT. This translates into CASRLTPSGDTEAFF.

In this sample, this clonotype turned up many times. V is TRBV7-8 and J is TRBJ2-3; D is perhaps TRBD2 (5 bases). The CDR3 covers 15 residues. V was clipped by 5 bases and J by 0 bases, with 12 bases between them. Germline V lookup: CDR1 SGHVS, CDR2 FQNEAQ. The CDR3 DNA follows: TGTGCCAGCAGCCTGCCCGGGGTTAGCACAGATACGCAGTATTTT. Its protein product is CASSLPGVSTDTQYF.

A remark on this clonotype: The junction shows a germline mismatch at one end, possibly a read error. The CDR3 is CASSPAFTGTGFSSTYNEQLF. CDR3 DNA sequence: TGTGCCAGCAGTCCAGCCTTTACCGGGACAGGGTTTTCCAGTACCTACAATGAGCAGCTCTTC. The chain joins TRBV6-1 to TRBJ2-1; the match to TRBD1 covers 9 bases. CDR1 and CDR2 (germline): MNHNS, SASEGT. The CDR3 length is 21 residues.

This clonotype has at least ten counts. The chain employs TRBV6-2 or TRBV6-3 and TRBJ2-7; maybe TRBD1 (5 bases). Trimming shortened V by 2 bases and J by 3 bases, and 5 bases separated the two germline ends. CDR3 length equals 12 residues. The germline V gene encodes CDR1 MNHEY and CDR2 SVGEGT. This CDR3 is CASSYRGYEQYF. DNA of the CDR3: TGTGCCAGCAGTTACAGGGGCTACGAGCAGTACTTC.

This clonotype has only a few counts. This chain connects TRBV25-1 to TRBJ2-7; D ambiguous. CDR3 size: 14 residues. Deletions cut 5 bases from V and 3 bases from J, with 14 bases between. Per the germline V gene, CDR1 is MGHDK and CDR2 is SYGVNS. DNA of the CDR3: TGTGCCAGCAGTCCTGGCTACCCCTACTACGAGCAGTACTTC. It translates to CASSPGYPYYEQYF.

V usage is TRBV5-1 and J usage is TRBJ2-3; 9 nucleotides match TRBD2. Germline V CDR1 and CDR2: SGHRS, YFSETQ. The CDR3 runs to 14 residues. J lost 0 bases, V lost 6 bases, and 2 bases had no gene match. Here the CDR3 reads CASTTSGSTDTQYF. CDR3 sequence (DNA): TGCGCCAGCACAACTAGCGGGAGCACAGATACGCAGTATTTT.

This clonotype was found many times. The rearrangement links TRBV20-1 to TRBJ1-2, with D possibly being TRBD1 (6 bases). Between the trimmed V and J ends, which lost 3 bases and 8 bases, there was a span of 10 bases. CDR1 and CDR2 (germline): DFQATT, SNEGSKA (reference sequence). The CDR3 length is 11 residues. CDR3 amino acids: CSARTGAGYTF. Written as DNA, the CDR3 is TGCAGTGCTAGGACAGGAGCCGGCTACACCTTC.